The TCR beta chain described here comes from a study of T cell responses to AZD1222 COVID-19 vaccine. Study overall: Second-dose timings of about 4 or about 12 weeks were pooled.

Assay used: immunoSEQ multiplex PCR; TCRdb lists only in-frame clones, some missing. The sample contains approximately 190,000 clones, about 92% of which appear only once. V shed 1 base and J shed 0 bases, with 11 bases lying between them. The CDR3 covers 16 residues. CDR1 is SGHRS, CDR2 YFSETQ, per germline. In the case of this clone: Its specificity is unknown.

Regarding the study as a whole: Only after the peak T cell response were repertoires sampled. Donors were chiefly white British, with a greater number of females, and clonal diversity was perhaps underestimated.

The rearrangement joins TRBV5-1 to TRBJ1-3; perhaps TRBD1 as D (5 bases). The sample consisted of peripheral blood, taken on day 0 of AZD1222 vaccination. The TCR originated in an adult in good health. The CDR3 coding sequence is TGCGCCAGCAGCTTGTGGGGGGATGCCTCTGGAAACACCATATATTTT. It translates to CASSLWGDASGNTIYF.